The 9 T cell receptor beta chains below come from one sample, sequenced in a study of blood T cell repertoires in COVID-19. Sequencing used immunoSEQ multiplex PCR; TCRdb keeps in-frame clones, though not all of them. The sample shows more than 200,000 clones, about 83% of them seen only once. Material: peripheral blood. These receptor sequences come from a woman aged 45-65 years with acute or convalescent COVID-19.

This chain connects TRBV12-3 or TRBV12-4 to TRBJ2-7, with 7 bases aligning to TRBD2. This CDR3 contains 13 residues. After removal of 6 bases from V and 3 bases from J, the junction contained 5 bases not matched to a gene. The CDR3 nucleotides are TGTGCCAGCAGAATGGCTAGCGGCTACGAGCAGTACTTC. Protein sequence: CASRMASGYEQYF.

V usage is TRBV18 and J usage is TRBJ2-5; tentatively, D is TRBD2 (6 bases). Trimming shortened V by 2 bases and J by 4 bases, and 17 bases separated the two germline ends. Germline-derived CDR1 and CDR2 are KGHSH and LQKENI. This CDR3 comprises 16 residues. This CDR3 is CASSPNGRRAPETQYF. DNA of the CDR3: TGTGCCAGCTCACCAAACGGCCGGAGGGCCCCAGAGACCCAGTACTTC. Full variable domain (rest looked up from reference TRBV18 and TRBJ2-5): NAGVMQNPRHLVRRRGQEARLRCSPMKGHSHVYWYRQLPEEGLKFMVYLQKENIIDESGMPKERFSAEFPKEGPSILRIQQVVRGDSAAYFCASSPNGRRAPETQYFGPGTRLLVL.

The chain joins TRBV6-1 to TRBJ1-5, with TRBD1 matching over 8 bases. V dropped 4 bases and J dropped 6; count of bases not matched to a gene: 11. This CDR3 comprises 16 residues. CDR1 MNHNS and CDR2 SASEGT come from the germline V gene. Here the CDR3 reads CASSAPDREIGQPQHF. CDR3 nucleotide sequence: TGTGCCAGCAGTGCCCCGGACAGGGAAATTGGTCAGCCCCAGCATTTT.

The chain combines TRBV9 with TRBJ2-3; 9 nucleotides agree with TRBD2. The CDR3 sequence is 15 residues long. Germline CDR1 reads SGDLS; CDR2 reads YYNGEE. V lost 0 bases to trimming and J lost 5 bases; unmatched junction nucleotides: 4. The CDR3 DNA sequence: TGTGCCAGCAGCGTAGTAGCGGGAGAGCTAGATACGCAGTATTTT. It codes for CASSVVAGELDTQYF. The full variable domain, its missing parts supplied by reference TRBV9 and TRBJ2-3, is DSGVTQTPKHLITATGQRVTLRCSPRSGDLSVYWYQQSLDQGLQFLIQYYNGEERAKGNILERFSAQQFPDLHSELNLSSLELGDSALYFCASSVVAGELDTQYFGPGTRLTVL.

This clone was picked up one time. This chain connects TRBV27 to TRBJ1-6, with 7 positions matching TRBD1. V was clipped by 5 bases and J by 9 bases; unmatched bases: 7. Germline CDR1 is MNHEY and CDR2 is SMNVEV (reference sequence). CDR3 length: 14 amino acids. As DNA, the CDR3 is TGTGCCAGCAGTACCCGACAGGGAGGTTCACCCCTCCACTTT. This translates into CASSTRQGGSPLHF.

The chain carries TRBV5-4 and TRBJ2-5; 10 bases align to TRBD2. CDR1 is SGHNT and CDR2 is YYREEE in the germline V gene (reference sequence). The CDR3 length is 16 residues. Unmatched junction bases numbered 9, after V lost 2 bases and J lost 5 bases. CDR3 sequence (DNA): TGTGCCAGCAGCTTTCGACCTAGCGGGAGTCGGGAGACCCAGTACTTC. It translates to CASSFRPSGSRETQYF.

This chain joins TRBV6-5 and TRBJ2-7, with D possibly matching TRBD1 (6 bases). Trimming left V 6 bases short and J 5 bases short, with 20 bases between. CDR1 and CDR2 (germline): MNHEY, SVGAGI. The CDR3 has 15 residues. CDR3 region: CASSRLGAQRDEQYF. CDR3 bases: TGTGCCAGCAGCCGTCTGGGGGCCCAGAGGGACGAGCAGTACTTC.

The chain is built from TRBV3-1 (or the pseudogene TRBV3-2) and TRBJ2-1, with 9 nucleotides matching TRBD1. Trimming cost V 2 bases and J 5 bases; bases outside gene matches: 10. Germline-derived CDR1 and CDR2 are LGHDT and YNNKEL (reference sequence). The CDR3 loop spans 17 amino acids. The CDR3 DNA sequence: TGTGCCAGCAGCCAAACTCCGGGACAGGGATTTGACAATGAGCAGTTCTTC. It encodes CASSQTPGQGFDNEQFF.

The rearrangement joins TRBV3-1 (or the pseudogene TRBV3-2) to TRBJ2-1; TRBD2 matches 7 bases. The CDR3 runs 13 residues. Germline trimming cut 2 bases from V and 7 bases from J; bases unmatched to any gene: 2. Per the germline V gene, CDR1 is LGHDT and CDR2 is YNNKEL (reference sequence). The CDR3, as DNA: TGTGCCAGCAGCCAAAATAGCGGGAATGAGCAGTTCTTC. Amino acids: CASSQNSGNEQFF.